What follows are 9 T cell receptor beta chains derived from one specimen sequenced in a study of OX40 agonist ivuxolimab in advanced cancers. Clones were read by immunoSEQ multiplex PCR, and TCRdb kept only the in-frame ones, dropping some. The data show some 30,000 clones, more than 70% seen once. The sequencing used CD4+ or CD8+ T cells sorted from blood, collected in a trial of the OX40 agonist ivuxolimab. The origin of the receptors is an adult with an advanced solid tumor such as melanoma, head and neck, liver or kidney cancer.

The CDR3 region is CASREGLATDTQYF. The CDR3 coding sequence is TGCGCCAGCAGAGAGGGACTAGCGACAGATACGCAGTATTTT. V is TRBV5-1 and J is TRBJ2-3; TRBD2 matches 10 bases. Losses at the gene ends were 5 bases for V and 3 bases for J; bases not matched to a gene: 3. This CDR3 has 14 residues. The germline CDR1 and CDR2 sequences are SGHRS and YFSETQ.

The V gene is TRBV28, the J gene TRBJ2-7; tentative D call: TRBD2 (6 bases). This CDR3 region has 14 residues. The germline V and J ends were trimmed by 6 bases and 3 bases, with 15 bases remaining between them. CDR1 is MDHEN and CDR2 is SYDVKM in the germline V gene. The chain's CDR3 is CASRDYGQSYEQYF. DNA for the CDR3: TGTGCCAGCAGGGACTACGGACAAAGCTACGAGCAGTACTTC.

CDR3 sequence: CASSFGNRGRIETQYF. The CDR3 bases are TGTGCCAGCAGCTTTGGAAACAGGGGGCGCATAGAGACCCAGTACTTC. The chain has TRBV5-5 and TRBJ2-5; 9 positions match TRBD1. Germline CDR1 is SGHKS and CDR2 is YYEKEE (reference sequence). V dropped 2 bases and J dropped 4; count of bases not matched to a gene: 9. CDR3 length equals 16 residues.

This clone was seen just once. The chain has TRBV7-9 and TRBJ2-5; 8 positions agree with TRBD2. The V segment lost 3 bases and the J segment 5 bases; nucleotides outside the gene matches: 11. The germline V gene encodes CDR1 SEHNR and CDR2 FQNEAQ (reference sequence). The CDR3 extends over 16 amino acids. CDR3: CASSLRTSNARETQYF. The CDR3 DNA is TGTGCCAGCAGCTTGAGGACTAGCAATGCTAGGGAGACCCAGTACTTC.

The chain uses TRBV5-6 and TRBJ2-5; D call uncertain. This CDR3 has 16 amino acids. Per the germline V gene, CDR1 is SGHDT and CDR2 is YYEEEE. The V gene lost 0 bases and the J gene lost 5 bases, with 17 bases spanning the gap. CDR3 nucleotides: TGTGCCAGCAGCTTGGCCCGGGTCGGGCGGTGGGAGACCCAGTACTTC. Residues: CASSLARVGRWETQYF.

The DNA for the CDR3 is TGTGCCTGCACAAAGACAGGGGCCTACGAGCAGTACTTC. Its protein product is CACTKTGAYEQYF. The rearrangement joins TRBV30 to TRBJ2-7, with 8 bases lining up with TRBD1. Germline CDR1 is GTSNPN and CDR2 is SVGIG (reference sequence). The CDR3 loop spans 13 amino acids. Trimming at V came to 6 bases and at J to 2 bases, leaving 6 bases not matched to a gene.

The CDR3 coding sequence is TGTGCCAGCAGCCGATTGGACAGGGAGTTCTTC. This gives the protein CASSRLDREFF. The chain employs TRBV28 and TRBJ2-1, with 8 bases matching TRBD1. V lost 6 bases and J lost 14; bases outside the gene matches: 6. This CDR3 spans 11 amino acids. Per the germline V gene, CDR1 is MDHEN and CDR2 is SYDVKM. The whole variable domain, filled in from reference TRBV28 and TRBJ2-1, reads DVKVTQSSRYLVKRTGEKVFLECVQDMDHENMFWYRQDPGLGLRLIYFSYDVKMKEKGDIPEGYSVSREKKERFSLILESASTNQTSMYLCASSRLDREFFGPGTRLTVL.

The rearrangement uses TRBV21-1 and TRBJ1-3. TRBV21-1 counts as a pseudogene. The CDR3 length is 19 residues. The chain's CDR3 is CASSKRIVTGIFRGNTIYF. The CDR3 nucleotides read TGTGCCAGCAGCAAAAGGATCGTAACAGGGATATTCCGGGGGAACACCATATATTTT.

This rearrangement joins TRBV12-5 to TRBJ2-3; TRBD2 aligns across 8 bases. Germline values: CDR1 LGHNT, CDR2 FRNRAP. V trimming: 3 bases; J trimming: 0 bases; junction bases outside the gene matches: 23. The CDR3 loop spans 22 amino acids. DNA of the CDR3: TGTGCTAGTGGTTTCCAAACGGGAGGGGCTTCAAGAAACCGACCGAGCACAGATACGCAGTATTTT. It specifies CASGFQTGGASRNRPSTDTQYF.